Listed below are T cell receptor beta chains from one sample, sequenced in a study of T cell responses to AZD1222 COVID-19 vaccine. The table came from immunoSEQ multiplex PCR; TCRdb's copy has only in-frame clones and leaves some out. The table includes roughly 67,000 clones, roughly 90% detected once. Sequencing used peripheral blood, obtained on day 0 of AZD1222 vaccination. The source of these receptors is an adult in good health. The conserved cysteine and the conserved F or W are not part of the CDR3 here. The D gene is left open where the match is weak. Only part of the rows carry a size: once, few, many, or a class if the clone is expanded.

clone size	V gene	D gene	J gene	CDR3 protein
NA	TRBV5-1	TRBD1	TRBJ1-2	ASSTGQGRNGYT
medium-sized	TRBV3-1/TRBV3-2	NA	TRBJ2-1	ASSHSRDRTYNEQF
NA	TRBV28	NA	TRBJ2-7	ASRANSYEQY
NA	TRBV5-8	TRBD1	TRBJ1-5	ASRRQGLSNQPQH
NA	TRBV12-3/TRBV12-4	NA	TRBJ1-4	ASSFGGFEKLF
NA	TRBV4-1	NA	TRBJ2-5	ASSLTQGETQY
NA	TRBV6-5	NA	TRBJ2-6	ASSYRGSGANVLT
once	TRBV6-5	NA	TRBJ2-2	ASSYKPRGVGELF
NA	TRBV2	TRBD2	TRBJ2-7	ASSEGRLAGYEQY
NA	TRBV6-5	NA	TRBJ1-1	ASVSEKGTEAF
once	TRBV2	NA	TRBJ1-4	ASSRTVKKLF